What follows are 14 T cell receptor beta chains derived from one specimen sequenced in a study of Ad26.COV2.S vaccination and SARS-CoV-2 variants. Treatment denoted: 15 to 20 received Ad26.COV2.S at low or high dose, single or two shots; roughly five received placebo; per-sample allocation not given. Samples came from day 63 after the first vaccine or placebo injection. Here immunoSEQ multiplex PCR was the method, and the copy in TCRdb shows in-frame clones only, minus some. The sample consists of about 390,000 clones, about 85% of them appearing once. This sample comprised peripheral blood, obtained in a trial of Ad26.COV2.S vaccine versus placebo. All receptors derive from a person aged 18-60 years who received the Ad26.COV2.S COVID-19 vaccine or a placebo.

The chain recombines TRBV6-5 with TRBJ1-1, with 9 bases that match TRBD1. Germline V gene data show CDR1 as MNHEY and CDR2 as SVGAGI. This CDR3 contains 14 residues. The V segment lost 6 bases and the J segment 1 base; nucleotides outside the gene matches: 3. Written as DNA, the CDR3 is TGTGCCAGCAGGCTGGGACAGGGGAACACTGAAGCTTTCTTT. Translated: CASRLGQGNTEAFF.

The chain combines TRBV24-1 with TRBJ2-1; 10 bases map to TRBD2. Germline V CDR1 and CDR2: KGHDR, SFDVKD. After removal of 6 bases from V and 8 bases from J, the junction contained 6 bases not matched to a gene. This CDR3 is 14 amino acids long. CDR3 amino acids: CATSSGTSAYEQFF. CDR3 bases: TGTGCCACCAGTTCCGGGACTAGCGCTTATGAGCAGTTCTTC.

This clone was seen a single time. J is TRBJ1-2 and V is TRBV27, with D hard to call. V was trimmed by 5 bases and J by 8 bases, leaving 12 bases between them. The CDR3 is 12 residues long. CDR1 and CDR2 from the germline V gene are MNHEY and SMNVEV (reference sequence). The CDR3 sequence is CASSGLPGGYTF. The CDR3 DNA reads as TGTGCCAGCAGTGGGCTCCCGGGCGGCTACACCTTC.

V is TRBV6-5 and J is TRBJ2-3, with 12 bases matching TRBD2. Trimming took 8 bases from V and 3 from J; bases not matched to a gene: 3. Per the germline V gene, CDR1 is MNHEY and CDR2 is SVGAGI. This CDR3 has 14 amino acids. The CDR3 DNA is TGTGCCAGCTCTAGCGGGGGGGTTACAGATACGCAGTATTTT. It is translated as CASSSGGVTDTQYF.

The J gene is TRBJ1-2, the V gene TRBV5-1, with D tentatively TRBD1 (6 bases). This CDR3 comprises 14 residues. Germline CDR1 SGHRS, CDR2 YFSETQ. Trimming took 0 bases from V and 6 from J, leaving 12 bases between them. The CDR3 DNA is TGCGCCAGCAGCTTGGGCGGGGACATTCATGGCTACACCTTC. Its protein product is CASSLGGDIHGYTF.

This clone has a single count. V and J are TRBV19 and TRBJ1-1, with D possibly being TRBD1 (6 bases). The CDR3 spans 16 residues. Germline V gene sequence: CDR1 LNHDA, CDR2 SQIVND (reference sequence). V lost 11 bases, J lost 0 bases, and 22 bases lay in between. This CDR3 reads CASVGLGQQMNTEAFF. The DNA for the CDR3 is TGTGCCTCAGTAGGGCTGGGACAACAGATGAACACTGAAGCTTTCTTT. Full variable domain (remainder filled in from reference TRBV19 and TRBJ1-1): DGGITQSPKYLFRKEGQNVTLSCEQNLNHDAMYWYRQDPGQGLRLIYYSQIVNDFQKGDIAEGYSVSREKKESFPLTVTSAQKNPTAFYLCASVGLGQQMNTEAFFGQGTRLTVV.

This chain joins TRBV11-2 and TRBJ1-2; possible D gene TRBD1, 5 bases. The CDR3 spans 14 residues. Deletions cut 4 bases from V and 3 bases from J, with 12 bases between. Per germline, CDR1 SGHAT and CDR2 FQNNGV. The chain's CDR3 is CASSSHGGDYGYTF. CDR3 coding DNA: TGTGCCAGCAGCTCTCACGGGGGGGACTATGGCTACACCTTC.

The CDR3 spells CASSIPGGEAFF. The CDR3 region has the DNA TGTGCCAGTAGTATCCCCGGAGGGGAAGCTTTCTTT. The genes are TRBV19 and TRBJ1-1, with D unresolved. The CDR3 has 12 residues. Trimming took 3 bases from V and 8 from J, leaving 10 bases between them. In germline, CDR1 is LNHDA, CDR2 SQIVND (reference sequence).

V gene TRBV21-1 combines with J gene TRBJ2-5; TRBD1 was called by the table and not checked on the DNA. TRBV21-1 is classified as a pseudogene. The CDR3 extends over 13 amino acids. CDR3 region: CASRDRGNETQYF. In nucleotides, the CDR3 is TGTGCCAGCAGAGACAGGGGAAATGAGACCCAGTACTTC.

As regards this clone: Other nucleotide sequences from this sample produce the same CDR3. J is TRBJ1-2 and V is TRBV10-3, with D maybe TRBD1 (6 bases). The CDR3 is 13 amino acids. V dropped 3 bases and J dropped 2 bases, with 7 bases sitting between them. In germline, CDR1 is ENHRY, CDR2 SYGVKD. This chain's CDR3 is CAISEQGNYGYTF. Written as DNA, the CDR3 is TGTGCCATCAGTGAACAGGGCAACTATGGCTACACCTTC.

In its sample, this clone was seen once. V is TRBV18 and J is TRBJ1-6, with D tentatively TRBD1 (6 bases). This CDR3 comprises 19 residues. CDR1 and CDR2 (germline): KGHSH, LQKENI. Trimming left V 3 bases short and J 5 bases short, with 23 bases between. The CDR3 protein is CASSPTGGAGSIDNSPLHF. CDR3 sequence (DNA): TGTGCCAGCTCACCGACCGGGGGGGCGGGCAGCATCGATAATTCACCCCTCCACTTT.

A note on this clone: The junction shows a germline mismatch at one end, possibly a read error. The chain recombines TRBV6-2 or TRBV6-3 with TRBJ1-1; 7 bases map to TRBD1. CDR1 is MNHEY and CDR2 is SVGEGT in the germline V gene. The CDR3 has 13 amino acids. The CDR3 nucleotides are TGTGCCAGCACTTACAGGGGATGGACTGAAGCTTTCTTT. Translating gives CASTYRGWTEAFF.

Here the CDR3 reads CASSLGRSYEQYF. The CDR3 DNA reads as TGTGCCAGCAGCCTTGGGCGCTCCTACGAGCAGTACTTC. The chain is built from TRBV13 and TRBJ2-7; no definite D call. This CDR3 spans 13 amino acids. The germline gives CDR1 PRHDT, CDR2 FYEKMQ (reference sequence). The V and J ends lost 5 bases and 0 bases respectively, with 8 bases between them.

The V gene is TRBV29-1, the J gene TRBJ1-2; possibly TRBD1 for D (5 bases). The germline CDR1 and CDR2 sequences are SQVTM and ANQGSEA. This CDR3 is built from 14 residues. V shed 3 bases and J shed 4 bases, with 15 bases lying between them. The CDR3 DNA reads as TGCAGCGTTGAGCGTAAGGGGATCGGCTATGGCTACACCTTC. Protein sequence: CSVERKGIGYGYTF.